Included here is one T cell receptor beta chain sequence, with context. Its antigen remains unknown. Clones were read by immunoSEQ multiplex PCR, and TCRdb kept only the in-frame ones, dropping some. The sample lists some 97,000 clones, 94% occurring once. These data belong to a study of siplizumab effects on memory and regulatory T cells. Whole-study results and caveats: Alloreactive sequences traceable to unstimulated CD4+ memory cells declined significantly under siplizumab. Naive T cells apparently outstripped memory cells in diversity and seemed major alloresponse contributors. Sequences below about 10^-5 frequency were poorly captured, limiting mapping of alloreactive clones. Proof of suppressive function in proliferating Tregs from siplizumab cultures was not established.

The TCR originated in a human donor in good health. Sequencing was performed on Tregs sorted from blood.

The chain's CDR3 is CSVVNGNLPGTGFRGPWNYEQYF. The CDR3 DNA follows: TGCAGCGTTGTTAACGGGAACCTCCCGGGGACAGGCTTTAGGGGGCCTTGGAACTACGAGCAGTACTTC. This chain uses TRBV29-1 with TRBJ2-7; TRBD1 matches at 8 bases. V gave up 4 bases and J gave up 3 bases; unmatched junction bases: 35. Germline CDR1 is SQVTM and CDR2 is ANQGSEA. The CDR3 has 23 residues.